A single sample gave rise to the 16 T cell receptor beta chains below, sequenced in a study of cytomegalovirus exposure and HLA in healthy donors. It was with 60 Vbeta and 13 Jbeta primers that the PCR ran. Sequenced by immunoSEQ multiplex PCR; TCRdb stores in-frame clones only, minus some. Among over 150,000 clones listed, 70% to 90% were seen once. The sequenced sample consisted of PBMCs. The receptor source for this set is a woman aged 40 to 55 in good health and CMV-seropositive.

This rearrangement joins TRBV7-8 to TRBJ1-1; D remains unclear. Germline values: CDR1 SGHVS, CDR2 FQNEAQ. Trimming removed 1 base from V and 1 base from J, with 7 bases in between. The CDR3 length is 14 residues. CDR3 coding DNA: TGTGCCAGCAGCTTAGGGGCAGCGAACACTGAAGCTTTCTTT. Its translation is CASSLGAANTEAFF.

The V and J genes are TRBV18 and TRBJ1-1, with TRBD1 matching 10 bases. The trim removed 4 bases at V and 3 bases at J, leaving 5 bases unmatched. The CDR3 loop spans 15 amino acids. Germline-derived CDR1 and CDR2 are KGHSH and LQKENI. This chain's CDR3 is CASSLLGTGDTEAFF. The CDR3 nucleotides are TGTGCCAGCTCACTTCTCGGGACAGGGGACACTGAAGCTTTCTTT.

A few counts support this clone. This chain links TRBV11-3 with TRBJ2-7, with 15 bases lining up with TRBD2. J was trimmed by 0 bases and V by 5 bases; bases with no gene match: 8. This CDR3 has 18 residues. Germline loops: CDR1 SGHNT, CDR2 YENEEA. Here the CDR3 DNA reads TGTGCCAGCAGCCCGGGACTAGCGGGAGGTCCCCTCTCCTACGAGCAGTACTTC. Protein product: CASSPGLAGGPLSYEQYF.

Only a few counts were recorded for this clone. The rearrangement links TRBV5-4 to TRBJ2-7, with a tentative D call TRBD1 (6 bases). The germline V gene encodes CDR1 SGHNT and CDR2 YYREEE (reference sequence). The CDR3 sequence is 15 residues long. V lost 3 bases and J lost 0, with 13 bases in between. In DNA form, the CDR3 reads TGTGCCAGCAGCTCGACGACAGGCCGCTCCTACGAGCAGTACTTC. Residues: CASSSTTGRSYEQYF.

The V and J genes are TRBV18 and TRBJ2-5, with a possible D match to TRBD2 (6 bases). Germline CDR1 reads KGHSH; CDR2 reads LQKENI. Trimming took off 1 base at V and 7 bases at J, with 7 bases between the two ends. CDR3 length equals 12 residues. The CDR3 sequence: CASSPLGGTQYF. The CDR3 DNA sequence: TGTGCCAGCTCACCACTGGGAGGGACCCAGTACTTC.

The V call is TRBV2, the J call TRBJ2-7; tentatively, D is TRBD2 (5 bases). Looked up from germline, CDR1 is SNHLY and CDR2 is FYNNEI. Trimming pared 2 bases from V and 1 base from J, leaving 9 bases between. There are 14 residues in the CDR3. The CDR3: CASSELRESYEQYF. The CDR3 DNA reads TGTGCCAGCAGTGAATTGAGGGAATCCTACGAGCAGTACTTC.

The chain couples TRBV5-4 to TRBJ1-3, with a weak D call TRBD1 (6 bases). CDR3 length: 13 amino acids. Germline CDR1 SGHNT, CDR2 YYREEE (reference sequence). Between the trimmed V and J ends, which lost 6 bases and 2 bases, there was a span of 9 bases. Here the CDR3 DNA reads TGTGCCAGCACCCAGGGGCCTGGAAACACCATATATTTT. This translates into CASTQGPGNTIYF.

This clone occurred a few times. The J gene is TRBJ2-1, the V gene TRBV19; 10 nucleotides match TRBD1. V trimming: 9 bases; J trimming: 8 bases; junction bases outside the gene matches: 13. The CDR3 contains 15 residues. The germline CDR1 and CDR2 sequences are LNHDA and SQIVND (reference sequence). CDR3 bases: TGTGCCAGCGCTACGACAGGGGGCATGTCAGATGAGCAGTTCTTC. It is translated as CASATTGGMSDEQFF.

The V and J genes are TRBV11-2 and TRBJ2-7; 13 positions match TRBD2. The junction had 7 bases not matched to a gene; V was cut back by 6 bases and J by 5 bases. CDR1 is SGHAT, CDR2 FQNNGV, per germline. The CDR3 spans 15 residues. The CDR3 sequence is CASRATSGRLNEQYF. CDR3 sequence (DNA): TGTGCCAGCAGGGCGACTAGCGGGAGGTTGAACGAGCAGTACTTC.

The chain links TRBV7-3 to TRBJ2-7; TRBD2 might be the D (5 bases). This CDR3 is 14 amino acids long. V lost 6 bases and J 6 bases, leaving 18 bases between the germline ends. From germline, CDR1 is SGHTA and CDR2 FQGTGA. Here the CDR3 reads CASSLLDARGEQYF. The CDR3 nucleotides are TGTGCCAGCAGTCTACTAGACGCCCGCGGCGAGCAGTACTTC.

This clone has more than one count but fewer than ten. The chain joins TRBV18 to TRBJ2-1; perhaps TRBD1 as D (6 bases). This CDR3 is built from 13 residues. Per germline, CDR1 KGHSH and CDR2 LQKENI. Between the trimmed V and J ends, which lost 5 bases and 3 bases, there was a span of 8 bases. The CDR3 DNA reads TGTGCCAGCTCAATACAGGGCTACAATGAGCAGTTCTTC. Translated, it gives CASSIQGYNEQFF.

The V and J genes are TRBV18 and TRBJ2-7; unclear D gene. The CDR3 length is 12 residues. Germline loops: CDR1 KGHSH, CDR2 LQKENI. Deletions cut 5 bases from V and 3 bases from J, with 8 bases between. The CDR3 DNA follows: TGTGCCAGCTCAGGTGGAGACTACGAGCAGTACTTC. Amino acid sequence: CASSGGDYEQYF.

This clone has a handful of counts. The chain joins TRBV6-5 to TRBJ2-7; 9 bases match TRBD2. Losses at the gene ends were 6 bases for V and 6 bases for J; bases not matched to a gene: 12. The length of the CDR3 is 15 residues. CDR1 is MNHEY and CDR2 is SVGAGI in the germline V gene. CDR3 residues: CASRATSGASGEQYF. CDR3 DNA sequence: TGTGCCAGCAGAGCGACTAGCGGAGCCTCGGGCGAGCAGTACTTC.

The V and J genes are TRBV18 and TRBJ2-2, with 9 bases lining up with TRBD2. Germline CDR1 KGHSH, CDR2 LQKENI. The CDR3 contains 15 residues. The junction had 4 bases not matched to a gene; V was cut back by 4 bases and J by 4 bases. In nucleotides, the CDR3 is TGTGCCAGCTCACTAGCGGGAGAGGGCACCGGGGAGCTGTTTTTT. This encodes CASSLAGEGTGELFF.

There are a few counts of this clone. This rearrangement joins TRBV5-8 to TRBJ1-2; D not certain. Trimming took off 4 bases at V and 4 bases at J, with 11 bases between the two ends. The CDR3 is made up of 13 amino acids. Germline CDR1 and CDR2: SGHTS and YDEGEE. Here the CDR3 reads CASSTGRSYGYTF. As DNA, the CDR3 is TGTGCCAGCAGCACGGGGAGGAGCTATGGCTACACCTTC.

In regard to this clone: A junction end diverges from the germline sequence, so it may reflect a read error. The chain uses TRBV7-7 and TRBJ2-5; possibly TRBD2 for D (5 bases). Germline V gives CDR1 SSHAT, CDR2 FNYEAQ (reference sequence). CDR3 size: 14 residues. CDR3 in amino acids: CASTSGGAQETQYF. The CDR3 DNA is TGTGCTAGCACCTCAGGAGGAGCCCAAGAGACCCAGTACTTC. The whole variable domain, remainder taken from reference TRBV7-7 and TRBJ2-5, is GAGVSQSPRYKVTKRGQDVTLRCDPISSHATLYWYQQALGQGPEFLTYFNYEAQPDKSGLPSDRFSAERPEGSISTLTIQRTEQRDSAMYRCASTSGGAQETQYFGPGTRLLVL.